Sequencing of this T cell receptor beta chain was carried out in a study of metastatic and nonmetastatic thyroid tumors. All patients reached thyroid surgery having received no treatment beforehand. TCRdb re-processed the PCR reads through MiXCR. The table shows tens of thousands of clones, with 9.5% to 13% occurring only once. Between the trimmed V and J ends, which lost 5 bases and 0 bases, there was a span of 11 bases. Germline-derived CDR1 and CDR2 are SEHNR and FQNEAQ (reference sequence). The CDR3 has 14 amino acids. This clone was counted many times. This TCR derives from a male donor with papillary thyroid cancer or a benign thyroid nodule (not recorded which). Some clones in this sample may be carry-over from other donors' samples. V usage is TRBV7-9 and J usage is TRBJ2-7, with TRBD2 as a possible D gene (6 bases). Sequencing input: blood. The CDR3 nucleotides are TGTGCCAGCAGCCCCCGCGGGGACTCCTACGAGCAGTACTTC. It is translated as CASSPRGDSYEQYF.